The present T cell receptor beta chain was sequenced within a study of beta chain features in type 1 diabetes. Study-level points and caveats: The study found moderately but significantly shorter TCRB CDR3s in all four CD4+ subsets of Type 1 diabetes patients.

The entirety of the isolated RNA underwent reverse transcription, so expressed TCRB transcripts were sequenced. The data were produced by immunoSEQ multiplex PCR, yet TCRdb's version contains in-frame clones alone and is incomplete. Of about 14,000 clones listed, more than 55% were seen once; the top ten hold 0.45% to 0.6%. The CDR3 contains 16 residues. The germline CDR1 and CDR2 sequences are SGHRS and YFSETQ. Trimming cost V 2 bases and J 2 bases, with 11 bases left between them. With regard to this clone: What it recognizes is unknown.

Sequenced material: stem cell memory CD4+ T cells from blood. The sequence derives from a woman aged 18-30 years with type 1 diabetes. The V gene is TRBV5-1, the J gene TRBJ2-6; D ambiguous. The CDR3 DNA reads TGCGCCAGCAGCTTCCAGGTTAGTCCTGGGGCCAACGTCCTGACTTTC. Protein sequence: CASSFQVSPGANVLTF.